The 18 T cell receptor beta chains below come from one sample, sequenced in a study of blood T cell repertoires in COVID-19. TCRdb keeps only in-frame clones here, not all; method: immunoSEQ multiplex PCR. The data contain some 300,000 clones, about nine tenths of them singletons. The sample was peripheral blood. These receptors all stem from a woman younger than 45 who had recovered from COVID-19.

The gene calls are TRBV27 and TRBJ1-5; 7 bases line up with TRBD1. This CDR3 is 14 amino acids long. The V gene end was trimmed by 6 bases and the J gene end by 2 bases; junction bases not matched to a gene: 4. Germline V gives CDR1 MNHEY, CDR2 SMNVEV (reference sequence). Written as DNA, the CDR3 is TGTGCCAGCAGCTCTGGACAGGGCAATCAGCCCCAGCATTTT. Its protein product is CASSSGQGNQPQHF.

The chain links TRBV7-9 to TRBJ2-2; 7 bases agree with TRBD1. This CDR3 has 14 amino acids. Looked up from germline, CDR1 is SEHNR and CDR2 is FQNEAQ (reference sequence). Trimming cost V 7 bases and J 4 bases; bases outside gene matches: 6. CDR3 loop: CASNVRDSTGELFF. CDR3 nucleotide sequence: TGTGCCAGCAACGTCCGGGACAGCACCGGGGAGCTGTTTTTT.

In this sample, this clone turned up a few times. The V call is TRBV28, the J call TRBJ2-3, with D perhaps matching TRBD2 (6 bases). This CDR3 has 19 residues. The germline CDR1 and CDR2 sequences are MDHEN and SYDVKM. V lost 5 bases to trimming and J lost 0 bases, with 24 bases between them. CDR3 DNA: TGTGCCAGCAGTCCTAGACTAGGGACGACGCCTGGGAGCACAGATACGCAGTATTTT. This gives the protein CASSPRLGTTPGSTDTQYF.

V is TRBV28 and J is TRBJ2-1; 11 bases align to TRBD2. V trimming: 5 bases; J trimming: 3 bases; junction bases outside the gene matches: 12. CDR3 length: 18 residues. Germline V gene lookup returns CDR1 MDHEN and CDR2 SYDVKM. The CDR3 spells CASSVSGGASFYYNEQFF. Written as DNA, the CDR3 is TGTGCCAGCAGTGTTAGCGGGGGGGCCTCATTTTACTACAATGAGCAGTTCTTC.

The chain couples TRBV7-3 to TRBJ2-3; D not resolved. CDR1 SGHTA and CDR2 FQGTGA come from the germline V gene. CDR3 length: 16 amino acids. V was trimmed by 1 base and J by 1 base, leaving 12 bases between them. CDR3 in amino acids: CASSLKVGLGTDTQYF. The CDR3 nucleotides read TGTGCCAGCAGCTTAAAAGTTGGTTTAGGCACAGATACGCAGTATTTT.

The J gene is TRBJ2-5, the V gene TRBV3-1 (or the pseudogene TRBV3-2), with TRBD2 identical over 14 bases. J gave up 0 bases and V 0 bases, and 6 bases lay outside the gene matches. The CDR3 runs to 19 residues. Germline-derived CDR1 and CDR2 are LGHDT and YNNKEL (reference sequence). The chain's CDR3 is CASSQEWGTSGGHQETQYF. DNA of the CDR3: TGTGCCAGCAGCCAAGAATGGGGGACTAGCGGGGGCCACCAAGAGACCCAGTACTTC.

CDR3 region: CASSNPQGNGVNTEAFF. The DNA for the CDR3 is TGTGCCAGCAGCAATCCACAGGGTAATGGGGTGAACACTGAAGCTTTCTTT. This chain joins TRBV21-1 and TRBJ1-1; TRBD1 is taken as the D call from the table, unchecked against the DNA. TRBV21-1 is annotated as a pseudogene. There are 17 residues in the CDR3.

The rearrangement links TRBV15 to TRBJ2-5, with TRBD2 matching over 11 bases. CDR1 is LNHNV and CDR2 is YYDKDF in the germline V gene (reference sequence). The V and J ends lost 1 base and 5 bases, in that order; junction bases with no gene match: 15. CDR3 length equals 19 residues. The CDR3 spells CATSRALFTLAGGTETQYF. CDR3 nucleotides: TGTGCCACCAGCAGAGCTCTTTTTACTTTAGCGGGGGGGACGGAGACCCAGTACTTC. The full variable domain, its missing parts supplied by reference TRBV15 and TRBJ2-5, is DAMVIQNPRYQVTQFGKPVTLSCSQTLNHNVMYWYQQKSSQAPKLLFHYYDKDFNNEADTPDNFQSRRPNTSFCFLDIRSPGLGDTAMYLCATSRALFTLAGGTETQYFGPGTRLLVL.

This clone was observed a single time. The chain uses TRBV19 and TRBJ2-1, with 9 bases fitting TRBD1. Trimming removed 5 bases from V and 5 bases from J; junction bases left unmatched: 4. Per germline, CDR1 LNHDA and CDR2 SQIVND (reference sequence). The CDR3 is 14 amino acids. The CDR3 nucleotides read TGTGCCAGTAGTCGGGACAGGGCCAACAATGAGCAGTTCTTC. Translation: CASSRDRANNEQFF.

This clone was picked up one time. The gene calls are TRBV28 and TRBJ1-6; D not resolved. The CDR3 spans 15 residues. The germline gives CDR1 MDHEN, CDR2 SYDVKM. Between the trimmed V and J ends, which lost 6 bases and 3 bases, there was a span of 12 bases. The CDR3 region has the DNA TGTGCCAGCAGGAACGTCGGGGTCTATAATTCACCCCTCCACTTT. Its protein is CASRNVGVYNSPLHF.

This clone occurred a few times. The chain recombines TRBV4-2 with TRBJ1-1, with 8 bases fitting TRBD1. V lost 4 bases to trimming and J lost 1 base; unmatched junction nucleotides: 5. Germline CDR1 and CDR2: LGHNA and YNFKEQ. This CDR3 has 15 amino acids. CDR3 nucleotide sequence: TGTGCCAGCAGCCCGGGGGACAGGACGAACACTGAAGCTTTCTTT. Translated: CASSPGDRTNTEAFF.

This chain links TRBV15 with TRBJ1-5; D possibly corresponds to TRBD1 (5 bases). Trimming stripped 3 bases from V and 7 bases from J, with 25 bases between. The CDR3 runs 18 residues. Germline CDR1 and CDR2: LNHNV and YYDKDF (reference sequence). DNA for the CDR3: TGTGCCACCAGCAGGGGGGGAGTACGAAAGGGAGGGTACCAGCCCCAGCATTTT. Protein sequence: CATSRGGVRKGGYQPQHF.

This chain links TRBV7-2 with TRBJ2-7; unclear D gene. Germline V gene data show CDR1 as SGHTA and CDR2 as FQGNSA. V was shortened by 1 base and J by 1 base, with 8 bases between the two germline ends. This CDR3 spans 14 amino acids. The CDR3 region is CASSLDGLSYEQYF. In nucleotides, the CDR3 is TGTGCCAGCAGCTTAGATGGGCTTTCCTACGAGCAGTACTTC.

The chain uses TRBV15 and TRBJ2-5; possible D gene TRBD1, 6 bases. With 4 bases removed from V and 5 bases from J, the gap between germline ends came to 11 bases. Germline-derived CDR1 and CDR2 are LNHNV and YYDKDF (reference sequence). This CDR3 contains 13 residues. Here the CDR3 reads CATSTGVRETQYF. The CDR3 DNA reads TGTGCCACCAGCACAGGGGTTCGGGAGACCCAGTACTTC.

This chain links TRBV4-3 with TRBJ1-6; TRBD1 matches 7 bases. V shed 1 base, J shed 14 bases, and the junction held 11 bases outside the gene matches. The CDR3 has 15 amino acids. Per germline, CDR1 LGHNA and CDR2 YSLEER. CDR3 protein: CASSQVYRGGRSLHF. CDR3 nucleotides: TGCGCCAGCAGCCAAGTATACAGGGGCGGCCGGTCCCTCCACTTT.

The J gene is TRBJ2-1, the V gene TRBV15; TRBD2 agrees at 10 bases. CDR1 LNHNV and CDR2 YYDKDF come from the germline V gene (reference sequence). The V segment lost 2 bases and the J segment 3 bases; nucleotides outside the gene matches: 4. The CDR3 contains 16 residues. CDR3 coding DNA: TGTGCCACCAGCAGATCCGGGACTAGCGACTACAATGAGCAGTTCTTC. This codes for CATSRSGTSDYNEQFF.

This clone was found once. The rearrangement uses TRBV9 and TRBJ2-1; maybe TRBD2 (5 bases). The germline V gene encodes CDR1 SGDLS and CDR2 YYNGEE. The V and J ends lost 4 bases and 7 bases respectively, with 18 bases between them. The CDR3 length is 15 residues. This chain's CDR3 is CASSPWRVLGNEQFF. The DNA of the CDR3 is TGTGCCAGCAGCCCATGGCGGGTATTGGGAAATGAGCAGTTCTTC.

The count of this clone is one. V usage is TRBV28 and J usage is TRBJ2-1; D unclear. V was clipped by 3 bases and J by 4 bases, with 10 bases between them. The CDR3 is made up of 14 amino acids. The germline CDR1 and CDR2 sequences are MDHEN and SYDVKM. Written as DNA, the CDR3 is TGTGCCAGCAGTTTTAATGGGCTATACAATGAGCAGTTCTTC. Amino acid sequence: CASSFNGLYNEQFF.